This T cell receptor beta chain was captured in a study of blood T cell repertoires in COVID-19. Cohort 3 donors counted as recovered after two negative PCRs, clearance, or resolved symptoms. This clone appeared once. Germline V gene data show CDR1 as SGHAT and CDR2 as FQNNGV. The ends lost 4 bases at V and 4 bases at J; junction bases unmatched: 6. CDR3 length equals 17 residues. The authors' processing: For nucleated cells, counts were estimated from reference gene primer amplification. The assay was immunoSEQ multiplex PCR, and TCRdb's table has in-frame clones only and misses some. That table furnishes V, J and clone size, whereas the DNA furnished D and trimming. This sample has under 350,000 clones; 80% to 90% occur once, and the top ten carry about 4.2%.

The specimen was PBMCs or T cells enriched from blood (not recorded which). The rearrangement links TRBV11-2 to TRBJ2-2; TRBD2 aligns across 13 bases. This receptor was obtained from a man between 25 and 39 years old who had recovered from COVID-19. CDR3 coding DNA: TGTGCCAGCAGCTCGACTAGCGGGAGGCTTCTCACCGGGGAGCTGTTTTTT. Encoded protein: CASSSTSGRLLTGELFF.